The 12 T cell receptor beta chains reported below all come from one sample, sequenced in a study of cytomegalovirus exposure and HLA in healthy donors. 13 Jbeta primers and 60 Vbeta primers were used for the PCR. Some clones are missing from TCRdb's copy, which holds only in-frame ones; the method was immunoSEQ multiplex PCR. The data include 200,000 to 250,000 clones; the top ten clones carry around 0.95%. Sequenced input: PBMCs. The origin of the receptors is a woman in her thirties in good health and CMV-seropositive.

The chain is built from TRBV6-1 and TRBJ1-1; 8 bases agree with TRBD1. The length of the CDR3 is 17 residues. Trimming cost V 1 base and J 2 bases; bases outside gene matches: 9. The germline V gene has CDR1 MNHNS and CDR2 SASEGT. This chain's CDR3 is CASSEVSRTGINTEAFF. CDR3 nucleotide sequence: TGTGCCAGCAGTGAAGTTTCGCGGACAGGGATAAACACTGAAGCTTTCTTT.

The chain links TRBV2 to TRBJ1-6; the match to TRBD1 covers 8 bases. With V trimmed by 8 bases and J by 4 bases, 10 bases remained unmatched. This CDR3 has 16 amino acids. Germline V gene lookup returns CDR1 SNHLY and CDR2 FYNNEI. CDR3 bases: TGTGCCAGCTCCCAGGGACAGGAGCCTTATAATTCACCCCTCCACTTT. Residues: CASSQGQEPYNSPLHF.

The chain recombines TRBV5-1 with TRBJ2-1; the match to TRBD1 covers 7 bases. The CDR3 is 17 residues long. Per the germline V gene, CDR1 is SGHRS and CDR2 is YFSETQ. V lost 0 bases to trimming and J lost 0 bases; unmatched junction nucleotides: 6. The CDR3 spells CASSLGGTVSSYNEQFF. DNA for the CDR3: TGCGCCAGCAGCTTGGGGGGGACAGTGAGCTCCTACAATGAGCAGTTCTTC.

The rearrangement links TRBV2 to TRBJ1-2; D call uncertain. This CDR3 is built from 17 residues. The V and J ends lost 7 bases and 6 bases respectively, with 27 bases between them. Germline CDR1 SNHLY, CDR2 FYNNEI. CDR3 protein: CASIKSRLQSDRDGYTF. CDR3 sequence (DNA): TGTGCCAGCATCAAAAGCCGACTACAGTCCGATAGGGATGGCTACACCTTC. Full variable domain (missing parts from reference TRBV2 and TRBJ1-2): EPEVTQTPSHQVTQMGQEVILRCVPISNHLYFYWYRQILGQKVEFLVSFYNNEISEKSEIFDDQFSVERPDGSNFTLKIRSTKLEDSAMYFCASIKSRLQSDRDGYTFGSGTRLTVV.

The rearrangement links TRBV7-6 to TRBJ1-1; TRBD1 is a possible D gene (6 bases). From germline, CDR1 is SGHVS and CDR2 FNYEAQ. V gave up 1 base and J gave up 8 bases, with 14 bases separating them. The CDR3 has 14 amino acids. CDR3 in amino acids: CASSLEWGGQEAFF. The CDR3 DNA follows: TGTGCCAGCAGCTTAGAATGGGGGGGGCAGGAAGCTTTCTTT.

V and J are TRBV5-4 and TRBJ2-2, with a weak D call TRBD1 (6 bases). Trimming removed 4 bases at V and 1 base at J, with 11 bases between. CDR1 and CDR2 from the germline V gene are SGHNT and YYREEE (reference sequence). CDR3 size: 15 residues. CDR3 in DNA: TGTGCCAGCAGCATGCAACAGGGGAACACCGGGGAGCTGTTTTTT. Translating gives CASSMQQGNTGELFF.

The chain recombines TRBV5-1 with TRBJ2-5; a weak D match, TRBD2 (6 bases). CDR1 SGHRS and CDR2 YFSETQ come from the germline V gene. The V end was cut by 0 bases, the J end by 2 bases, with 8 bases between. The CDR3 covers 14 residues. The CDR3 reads CASSLAAGQETQYF. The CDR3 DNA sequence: TGCGCCAGCAGCTTGGCGGCGGGACAAGAGACCCAGTACTTC. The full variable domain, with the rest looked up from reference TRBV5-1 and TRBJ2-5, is KAGVTQTPRYLIKTRGQQVTLSCSPISGHRSVSWYQQTPGQGLQFLFEYFSETQRNKGNFPGRFSGRQFSNSRSEMNVSTLELGDSALYLCASSLAAGQETQYFGPGTRLLVL.

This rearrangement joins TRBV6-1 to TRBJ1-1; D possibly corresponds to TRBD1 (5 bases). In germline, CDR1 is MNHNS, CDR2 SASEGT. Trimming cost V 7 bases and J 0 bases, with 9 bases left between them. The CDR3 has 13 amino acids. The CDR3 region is CASTTEMNTEAFF. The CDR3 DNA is TGTGCCAGCACGACAGAGATGAACACTGAAGCTTTCTTT.

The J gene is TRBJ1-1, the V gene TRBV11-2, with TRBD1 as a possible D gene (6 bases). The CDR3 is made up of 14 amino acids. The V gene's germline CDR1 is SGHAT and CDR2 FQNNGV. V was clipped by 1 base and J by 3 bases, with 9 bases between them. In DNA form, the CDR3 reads TGTGCCAGCAGCTTAGCGGGGGGCGACACTGAAGCTTTCTTT. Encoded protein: CASSLAGGDTEAFF.

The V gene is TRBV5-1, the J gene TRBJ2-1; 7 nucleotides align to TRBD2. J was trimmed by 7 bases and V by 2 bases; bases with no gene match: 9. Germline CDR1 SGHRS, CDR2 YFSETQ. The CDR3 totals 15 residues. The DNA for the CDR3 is TGCGCCAGCAGCTTTAGAGCCACCGGGGGGAATGAGCAGTTCTTC. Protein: CASSFRATGGNEQFF.

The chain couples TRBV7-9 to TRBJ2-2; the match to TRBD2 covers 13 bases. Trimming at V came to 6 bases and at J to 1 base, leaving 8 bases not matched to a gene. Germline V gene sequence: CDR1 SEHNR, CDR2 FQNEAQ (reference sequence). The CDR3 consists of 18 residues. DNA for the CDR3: TGTGCCAGCAGGTGGACTAGCGGGGGCCGTAGGAACACCGGGGAGCTGTTTTTT. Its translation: CASRWTSGGRRNTGELFF.

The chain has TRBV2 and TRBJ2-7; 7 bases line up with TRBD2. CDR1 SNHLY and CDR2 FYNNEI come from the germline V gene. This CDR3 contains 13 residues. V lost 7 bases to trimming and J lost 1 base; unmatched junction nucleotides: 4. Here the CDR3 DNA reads TGTGCCAGCATGGGGGGGGGATCCTACGAGCAGTACTTC. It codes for CASMGGGSYEQYF.